This T cell receptor (beta chain) originates from a study of cytotoxic CD8 clonotypes in ibrutinib-treated CLL. The study, taken as a whole, reports: At the start, clonality exceeded age-matched healthy donors and followed circulating CD8+ T-cell counts. Private clonotypes, not public ones, expanded at ibrutinib response.

Regarding this clone: No antigen is known for it.

Trimming left V 3 bases short and J 0 bases short, with 9 bases between. The CDR3 totals 15 residues. The germline V gene encodes CDR1 SNHLY and CDR2 FYNNEI. TCRdb keeps only in-frame clones here, not all; method: immunoSEQ multiplex PCR. The sample holds about 200,000 clones, 70% seen once. This TCR came from a human donor with chronic lymphocytic leukemia. The source was PBMCs, collected after 12 months of ibrutinib treatment. The chain employs TRBV2 and TRBJ1-5; D gene uncertain. DNA for the CDR3: TGTGCCAGCAGTGATTTTGGAAATAGCAATCAGCCCCAGCATTTT. This translates into CASSDFGNSNQPQHF.